Presented here are 5 T cell receptor beta chains from one specimen sequenced in a study of control samples from healthy donors and cancer patients (dated by TCRdb to about 2020). Preparation of the library involved the immunoSEQ multiplex PCR assay. TCRdb provides this immuneACCESS table in a form limited to in-frame rearrangements. Some clones are lacking; in checked studies, under half of them reflect an unresolved V gene, and why the rest are absent is not known. The sample records under 150,000 clones, 85% to 95% of which are singletons. The ten largest clones take up about 2.6% of the sample. The specimen sequenced was blood. Receptors originate from a man in his thirties or forties in good health.

The chain employs TRBV7-2 and TRBJ2-5, with 8 bases aligning to TRBD1. Germline V gives CDR1 SGHTA, CDR2 FQGNSA. V trimming: 3 bases; J trimming: 10 bases; junction bases outside the gene matches: 7. The CDR3 is made up of 13 amino acids. CDR3 bases: TGTGCCAGCAGCTTTACAGGGGGAAGCGACCAGTACTTC. Encoded protein: CASSFTGGSDQYF.

The chain couples TRBV3-1 (or the pseudogene TRBV3-2) to TRBJ1-2; tentatively, D is TRBD1 (6 bases). CDR1 is LGHDT and CDR2 is YNNKEL in the germline V gene (reference sequence). V dropped 1 base and J dropped 5 bases, with 14 bases sitting between them. The CDR3 is made up of 15 amino acids. Here the CDR3 DNA reads TGTGCCAGCAGCCAAGTAGCTGGGGGCGGGTATGGCTACACCTTC. Translation gives CASSQVAGGGYGYTF.

The V and J genes are TRBV10-3 and TRBJ2-3; D assignment may be TRBD1 or TRBD2 (6 bases each). The CDR3 is 14 residues long. CDR1 and CDR2 from the germline V gene are ENHRY and SYGVKD. V was shortened by 10 bases and J by 6 bases, with 20 bases between the two germline ends. The CDR3 loop is CASHAGGSADTQYF. The CDR3 DNA reads TGTGCCAGCCACGCCGGGGGCTCGGCGGATACGCAGTATTTT.

The chain is built from TRBV13 and TRBJ2-1; 8 nucleotides match TRBD1. The V gene's germline CDR1 is PRHDT and CDR2 FYEKMQ (reference sequence). The CDR3 is 18 amino acids. Unmatched junction bases numbered 17, after V lost 5 bases and J lost 5 bases. The CDR3 nucleotides are TGTGCCAGCAGCCGACTACCTTCGACAGGGGCGTCGAACAATGAGCAGTTCTTC. Encoded protein: CASSRLPSTGASNNEQFF.

This clone showed up just once. The chain carries TRBV6-4 and TRBJ1-2, with 7 bases matching TRBD1. The CDR3 runs to 14 residues. CDR1 and CDR2 (germline): MRHNA, SNTAGT. V was pared by 0 bases and J by 6 bases, with 4 bases of the junction left unmatched. The CDR3 sequence is CASSDSEGAHGYTF. CDR3 bases: TGTGCCAGCAGTGACTCGGAGGGGGCCCATGGCTACACCTTC.